Following are 8 T cell receptor beta chains from one sample sequenced in a study of high-grade serous ovarian cancer treatment subgroups. Assay used: immunoSEQ multiplex PCR; TCRdb lists only in-frame clones, some missing. There are around 5,700 clones in the sample; roughly three quarters occur only once, and under 7% lies in the top ten. Tumor samples were taken before definitive surgery or chemotherapy. Sequencing input: tumor tissue. These receptors were obtained from a human donor with high-grade serous ovarian cancer.

The J gene is TRBJ2-2, the V gene TRBV10-3, with a weak D call TRBD2 (5 bases). The CDR3 totals 12 residues. CDR1 and CDR2 from the germline V gene are ENHRY and SYGVKD. CDR3 sequence (DNA): TGTGGGTACAAGGACTCGGCCGGGGAGCTGTTTTTT. Residues: CGYKDSAGELFF.

V usage is TRBV19 and J usage is TRBJ2-1; 8 bases are a match to TRBD1. The CDR3 totals 16 residues. The germline CDR1 and CDR2 sequences are LNHDA and SQIVND (reference sequence). V lost 5 bases to trimming and J lost 7 bases; unmatched junction nucleotides: 13. CDR3: CASSSWTGLLGNEQFF. CDR3 DNA: TGTGCCAGTAGTTCCTGGACAGGGCTCCTTGGGAATGAGCAGTTCTTC.

The chain is built from TRBV5-6 and TRBJ2-1; 8 nucleotides match TRBD2. The CDR3 runs 15 residues. Germline V lookup: CDR1 SGHDT, CDR2 YYEEEE. Germline trimming cut 3 bases from V and 7 bases from J; bases unmatched to any gene: 9. The CDR3 DNA reads TGTGCCAGCAGCTCCGATACGGGGGGGGGAAATGAGCAGTTCTTC. Its translation: CASSSDTGGGNEQFF.

This clone is medium-sized (0.01 to 0.1%) in the sample. The chain uses TRBV2 and TRBJ2-7; 8 nucleotides agree with TRBD2. Germline V gene data show CDR1 as SNHLY and CDR2 as FYNNEI. Trimming took 3 bases from V and 2 from J; bases not matched to a gene: 6. This CDR3 has 15 amino acids. The DNA of the CDR3 is TGTGCCAGCAGTGACGCGATCGGGGGGGCCTACGAGCAGTACTTC. Protein: CASSDAIGGAYEQYF.

This clone occurred once. The chain carries TRBV6-5 and TRBJ2-7; TRBD1 or TRBD2 may be the D gene (6 bases each). Deletions cut 6 bases from V and 7 bases from J, with 22 bases between. The CDR3 runs to 15 residues. The V gene's germline CDR1 is MNHEY and CDR2 SVGAGI. CDR3 DNA: TGTGCCAGCAGGCCCACGGGGGCCGGACCGGGGGAGCAGTACTTC. Its translation: CASRPTGAGPGEQYF.

The V gene is TRBV29-1, the J gene TRBJ2-5, with 7 positions matching TRBD1. CDR1 and CDR2 from the germline V gene are SQVTM and ANQGSEA. This CDR3 has 12 residues. The ends lost 6 bases at V and 3 bases at J; junction bases unmatched: 4. CDR3 bases: TGCAGCGTGGACAGGACCAAAGAGACCCAGTACTTC. Translated, it gives CSVDRTKETQYF.

The chain couples TRBV2 to TRBJ1-2; D call uncertain. The CDR3 extends over 15 amino acids. V lost 5 bases and J lost 4, with 17 bases in between. Germline CDR1 SNHLY, CDR2 FYNNEI. CDR3 amino acids: CASSTPTLGGYGYTF. The CDR3 coding sequence is TGTGCCAGCAGTACCCCCACCTTAGGCGGCTATGGCTACACCTTC.

V is TRBV11-2 and J is TRBJ2-7; D possibly corresponds to TRBD2 (5 bases). The CDR3 has 12 amino acids. With 1 base removed from V and 6 bases from J, the gap between germline ends came to 7 bases. CDR1 and CDR2 from the germline V gene are SGHAT and FQNNGV. CDR3 sequence: CASSLGAGEQYF. DNA for the CDR3: TGTGCCAGCAGCTTAGGGGCGGGCGAGCAGTACTTC.